This T cell receptor beta chain originates from a study of blood T cell repertoires in COVID-19. Across the study: COVID-19 samples from acute and convalescent phases originated in the United States, Italy and Spain. T cells, B-cell-depleted T cells, or PBMCs provided the cDNA or gDNA that served as material.

The germline V gene has CDR1 SGHKS and CDR2 YYEKEE (reference sequence). With 0 bases clipped from V and 7 bases from J, the junction kept 4 bases outside the gene matches. The CDR3 is made up of 14 amino acids. Authors' data handling: Reference gene primer amplification gave nucleated cell count estimates. The assay was immunoSEQ multiplex PCR, and TCRdb's table has in-frame clones only and misses some. From that table come the V and J calls and clone size; the DNA was used to work out D and trimming. The data contain some 260,000 clones, just over 85% of them singletons. This clone turned up a few times.

This receptor was identified in a man older than 75 with acute or convalescent COVID-19. The sequencing sample was made of peripheral blood. The V gene is TRBV5-5, the J gene TRBJ1-2; 9 bases match TRBD1. The CDR3 loop reads CASSLGGQGIGYTF. CDR3 DNA sequence: TGTGCCAGCAGCTTGGGGGGACAGGGCATTGGCTACACCTTC.